Each of the 10 T cell receptor beta chains below was sequenced from the same sample in a study of T cell repertoires and HLA-DP antigens. Antigens for these TCRs are unknown. The repertoire was sequenced with immunoSEQ multiplex PCR; TCRdb's copy has only in-frame clones and lacks some. This sample carries tens of thousands of clones, around four fifths of them seen once, and the ten largest clones take approximately 1.4%. Sequenced material: CD4+ T cells from PBMCs. Every receptor here comes from a man aged 55 to 69 in good health and CMV-seronegative.

The table lists this clone with a count of one. The gene calls are TRBV5-1 and TRBJ2-7, with TRBD1 identical over 7 bases. In germline, CDR1 is SGHRS, CDR2 YFSETQ. V was clipped by 4 bases and J by 2 bases; unmatched bases: 12. CDR3 length: 16 amino acids. CDR3 region: CASSKAVNRGAYEQYF. CDR3 DNA sequence: TGCGCCAGCAGCAAGGCGGTTAACAGGGGCGCCTACGAGCAGTACTTC.

As for this clone: A read error may produce the germline difference seen at one junction end. The gene calls are TRBV11-2 and TRBJ2-1, with 8 bases lining up with TRBD2. The CDR3 consists of 14 residues. Germline CDR1 SGHAT, CDR2 FQNNGV. CDR3 coding DNA: TGTGCCAGCAGCCTAGAAGCGGGAGCGAATGAGCAGTTCTTC. It encodes CASSLEAGANEQFF.

This chain links TRBV6-1 with TRBJ1-4; D is unclear. The CDR3 loop spans 15 amino acids. V dropped 6 bases and J dropped 0 bases, with 11 bases sitting between them. Germline V lookup: CDR1 MNHNS, CDR2 SASEGT. CDR3 region: CASRTFGATNEKLFF. The CDR3 DNA reads TGTGCCAGCAGGACCTTCGGTGCAACTAATGAAAAACTGTTTTTT.

The chain combines TRBV28 with TRBJ1-2, with 8 positions matching TRBD1. Losses at the gene ends were 6 bases for V and 0 bases for J; bases not matched to a gene: 9. This CDR3 has 16 residues. Germline V gives CDR1 MDHEN, CDR2 SYDVKM. CDR3 in DNA: TGTGCCAGCAGCTCAGGGGGCGCCAATACTAACTATGGCTACACCTTC. Encoded protein: CASSSGGANTNYGYTF.

The J gene is TRBJ2-2, the V gene TRBV14; 9 nucleotides agree with TRBD1. Germline V CDR1 and CDR2: SGHDN, FVKESK. V shed 0 bases, J shed 8 bases, and the junction held 13 bases outside the gene matches. The CDR3 totals 18 residues. The CDR3 protein is CASSQESGQGKKFGELFF. Here the CDR3 DNA reads TGTGCCAGCAGCCAAGAATCTGGACAGGGGAAGAAATTTGGGGAGCTGTTTTTT.

The chain uses TRBV5-6 and TRBJ1-2; maybe TRBD1 (5 bases). The CDR3 has 12 amino acids. V was clipped by 0 bases and J by 8 bases, with 8 bases between them. From germline, CDR1 is SGHDT and CDR2 YYEEEE. The CDR3 spells CASSLGRGGYTF. As DNA, the CDR3 is TGTGCCAGCAGCTTGGGACGGGGGGGCTACACCTTC. The whole variable domain, remainder taken from reference TRBV5-6 and TRBJ1-2, is DAGVTQSPTHLIKTRGQQVTLRCSPKSGHDTVSWYQQALGQGPQFIFQYYEEEERQRGNFPDRFSGHQFPNYSSELNVNALLLGDSALYLCASSLGRGGYTFGSGTRLTVV.

The chain is built from TRBV7-6 and TRBJ2-3, with TRBD2 matching over 7 bases. V was clipped by 8 bases and J by 3 bases; unmatched bases: 11. Germline V CDR1 and CDR2: SGHVS, FNYEAQ. The CDR3 is 15 residues long. CDR3 DNA sequence: TGTGCCAGCGGGCAGTGGGGGGAGGGGACAGATACGCAGTATTTT. Translated, it gives CASGQWGEGTDTQYF.

CDR3 sequence (DNA): TGTGCCAGCAGGACCAGTGACACCGGGGAGCTGTTTTTT. It codes for CASRTSDTGELFF. V gene TRBV6-1 combines with J gene TRBJ2-2; D not resolved. The germline gives CDR1 MNHNS, CDR2 SASEGT. This CDR3 is 13 amino acids long. Trimming stripped 6 bases from V and 3 bases from J, with 8 bases between.

CDR3 coding DNA: TGCGCCAGCAGCTTGGGATCCCTAGGACGGATAGATGAGCAGTTCTTC. Encoded protein: CASSLGSLGRIDEQFF. The chain recombines TRBV5-1 with TRBJ2-1; D gene ambiguous. The CDR3 length is 16 residues. V gave up 0 bases and J gave up 8 bases, with 18 bases separating them. In germline, CDR1 is SGHRS, CDR2 YFSETQ.

The chain couples TRBV6-5 to TRBJ1-6; D ambiguous. The ends were cut back, 2 bases at V and 8 bases at J, with 4 bases in the middle. This CDR3 region has 12 residues. Germline V lookup: CDR1 MNHEY, CDR2 SVGAGI. Here the CDR3 reads CASSYGDSPLHF. DNA for the CDR3: TGTGCCAGCAGTTACGGGGATTCACCCCTCCACTTT.